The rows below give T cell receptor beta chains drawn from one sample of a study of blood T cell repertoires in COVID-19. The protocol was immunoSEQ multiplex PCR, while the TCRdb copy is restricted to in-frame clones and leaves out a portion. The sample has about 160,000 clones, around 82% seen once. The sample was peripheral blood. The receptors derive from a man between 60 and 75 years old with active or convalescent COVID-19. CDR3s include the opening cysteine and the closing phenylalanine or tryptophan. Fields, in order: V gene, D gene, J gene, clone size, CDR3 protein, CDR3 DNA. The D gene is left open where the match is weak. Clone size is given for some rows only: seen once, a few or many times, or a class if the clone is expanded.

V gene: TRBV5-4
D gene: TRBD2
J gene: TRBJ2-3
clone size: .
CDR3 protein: CASSPGLAKDTQYF
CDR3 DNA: TGTGCCAGCAGCCCCGGACTAGCCAAAGATACGCAGTATTTT

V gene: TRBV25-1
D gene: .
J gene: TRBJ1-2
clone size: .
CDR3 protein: CASSPGDYGYTF
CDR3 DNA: TGTGCCAGCAGTCCGGGAGACTATGGCTACACCTTC

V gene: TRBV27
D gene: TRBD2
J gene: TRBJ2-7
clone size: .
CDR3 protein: CASSLFPSGSGEQYF
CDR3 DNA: TGTGCCAGCAGTTTATTTCCTAGCGGGAGCGGCGAGCAGTACTTC

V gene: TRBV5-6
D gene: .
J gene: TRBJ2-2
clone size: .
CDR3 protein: CASSLWRVPTGELFF
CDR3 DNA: TGTGCCAGCAGCTTGTGGAGGGTCCCCACCGGGGAGCTGTTTTTT

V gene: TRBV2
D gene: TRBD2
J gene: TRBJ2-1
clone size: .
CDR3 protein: CASSEVVLAGGNEQFF
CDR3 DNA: TGTGCCAGCAGTGAAGTCGTGCTAGCGGGGGGGAATGAGCAGTTCTTC

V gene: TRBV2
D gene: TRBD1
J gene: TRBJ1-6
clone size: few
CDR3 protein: CASRDNRGTNSPLHF
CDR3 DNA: TGTGCCAGCAGGGATAACAGGGGTACTAATTCACCCCTCCACTTT

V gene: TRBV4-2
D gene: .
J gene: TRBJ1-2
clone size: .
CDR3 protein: CASSQDLGQPTRRYTF
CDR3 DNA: TGTGCCAGCAGCCAAGACCTAGGACAGCCGACAAGGCGCTACACCTTC

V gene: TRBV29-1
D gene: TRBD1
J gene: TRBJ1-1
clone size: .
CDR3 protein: CSATTRDRENTEAFF
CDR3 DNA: TGCAGCGCGACTACTAGGGACAGAGAGAACACTGAAGCTTTCTTT

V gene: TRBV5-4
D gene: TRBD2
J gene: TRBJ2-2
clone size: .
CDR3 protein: CASSLVGRTTGELFF
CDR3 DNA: TGTGCCAGCAGCTTGGTCGGGAGGACCACCGGGGAGCTGTTTTTT

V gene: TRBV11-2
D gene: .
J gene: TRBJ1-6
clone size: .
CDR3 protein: CASSLNSYNSPLHF
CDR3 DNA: TGTGCCAGCAGCTTAAACAGCTATAATTCACCCCTCCACTTT

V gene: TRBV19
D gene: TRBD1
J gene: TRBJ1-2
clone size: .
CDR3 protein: CASSTTGTGGMAGYGYTF
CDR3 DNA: TGTGCCAGTAGTACAACTGGGACAGGTGGGATGGCTGGCTATGGCTACACCTTC

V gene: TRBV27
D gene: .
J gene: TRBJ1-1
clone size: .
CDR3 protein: CASRFHHGGGLMNTEAFF
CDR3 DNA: TGTGCCAGCAGATTCCATCACGGCGGGGGGCTGATGAACACTGAAGCTTTCTTT